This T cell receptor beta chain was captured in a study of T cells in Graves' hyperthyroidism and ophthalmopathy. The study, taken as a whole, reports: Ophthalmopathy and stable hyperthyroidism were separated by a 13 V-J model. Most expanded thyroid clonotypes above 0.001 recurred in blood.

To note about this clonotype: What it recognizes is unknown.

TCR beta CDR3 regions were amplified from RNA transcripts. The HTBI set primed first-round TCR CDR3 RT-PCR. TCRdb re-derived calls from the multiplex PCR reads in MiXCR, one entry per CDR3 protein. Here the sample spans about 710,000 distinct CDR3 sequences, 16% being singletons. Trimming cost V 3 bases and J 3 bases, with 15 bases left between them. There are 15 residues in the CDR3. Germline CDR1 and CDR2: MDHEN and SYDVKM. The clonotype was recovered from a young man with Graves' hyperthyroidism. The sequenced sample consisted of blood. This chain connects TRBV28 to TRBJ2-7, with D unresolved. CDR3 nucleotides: TGTGCCAGCAGTTTTGCTCCTTTGGGCGACTACGAGCAGTACTTC. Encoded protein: CASSFAPLGDYEQYF.